This TCR beta chain comes out of a study of CD8+CD57+ T cells in acquired aplastic anemia. Only patients with CD8+CD57+ cell expansion on flow cytometry were chosen for sequencing. The CDR3 is made up of 16 amino acids. Germline trimming cut 0 bases from V and 0 bases from J; bases unmatched to any gene: 3. Germline-derived CDR1 and CDR2 are SGHKS and YYEKEE (reference sequence). Genomic DNA acted as the template from which TCR beta VDJ combination and CDR3 sequence profiling were carried out. One entry per CDR3 protein results from TCRdb running MiXCR on the reads. The profile covers 150,000 or so distinct CDR3 sequences, with less than 60% appearing a single time and about an eighth taken by the ten largest. This clonotype was picked up many times.

What was sequenced was sorted CD4+, CD8+, or CD8+CD57+ T cells (not recorded which) from PBMCs. This sequence originates from a human donor with aplastic anemia. This chain links TRBV5-5 with TRBJ1-1, with 9 bases fitting TRBD1. The CDR3 loop is CASSLGQGVMNTEAFF. The CDR3 DNA sequence: TGTGCCAGCAGCTTGGGACAGGGGGTAATGAACACTGAAGCTTTCTTT.